This T cell receptor (beta chain) is drawn from a study of molecular identifiers for immune sequencing clone quantification. Naive CD8 T cells were FACS-sorted by CD8+CD4-CCR7+CD45RA+ markers. The germline V gene has CDR1 MNHEY and CDR2 SVGEGT. The CDR3 is 15 amino acids. Findings and caveats of the study: Beyond 20 RNA copies, clones held over 97% of effector molecules, compared with under 1% in naive cells.

Turning to this clonotype: The target antigen is unknown. This may be a read error, as it is one base from a much larger clone.

TCRdb itself ran the PCR reads through MiXCR, one entry per CDR3 protein. The data show 30,000 to 40,000 distinct CDR3 sequences, about a fifth seen once. The TCR originated in a human donor in good health. Some libraries in this study had Jurkat cell RNA spiked in. This sequence joins TRBV6-2 or TRBV6-3 and TRBJ2-1, with 8 bases fitting TRBD2. Sequenced input: naive CD8+ T cells from blood, with Jurkat cell RNA spiked in. Sample subset: FACS-sorted CD8+CD4-CCR7+CD45RA+ naive T cells. The CDR3 loop is CASSYSGSSHNEQFF. CDR3 in DNA: TGTGCCAGCAGTTACAGCGGGAGCTCCCACAATGAGCAGTTCTTC.